The 25 T cell receptor beta chains presented below share a single source sample, sequenced in a study of human T cells and chemical hapten exposure. Time point in this sample: patch test 2, 6 weeks after DPC sensitization. As to treatment: therapeutic diphenylcyclopropenone sensitization with weekly scalp DPC. Using its own MiXCR run on the RACE reads, TCRdb lists one record per CDR3 protein. The sample has just over 350,000 distinct CDR3 sequences; just under 6.5% are singletons. Material: whole blood, obtained in connection with sensitization to the hapten diphenylcyclopropenone (DPC). These receptors were obtained from a woman between 18 and 29 years old with alopecia areata. Some clones in this sample may be carry-over from other donors' samples.

This clonotype came up a few times. The rearrangement uses TRBV29-1 and TRBJ1-1; no clear D gene. The CDR3 has 11 residues. Germline V gene lookup returns CDR1 SQVTM and CDR2 ANQGSEA. Trimming removed 7 bases from V and 1 base from J, with 7 bases in between. CDR3 residues: CSALWNTEAFF. Written as DNA, the CDR3 is TGCAGCGCCCTTTGGAACACTGAAGCTTTCTTT.

There are many counts of this clonotype. The chain recombines TRBV28 with TRBJ2-1; D is undetermined. This CDR3 region has 14 residues. The V gene lost 4 bases and the J gene lost 2 bases, with 9 bases spanning the gap. The germline V gene encodes CDR1 MDHEN and CDR2 SYDVKM. Here the CDR3 DNA reads TGTGCCAGCAGTTCCCCCGAGCCCTACAATGAGCAGTTCTTC. Residues: CASSSPEPYNEQFF.

This clonotype was recorded at least ten times. The chain has TRBV7-2 and TRBJ1-2; weak D call: TRBD1 (5 bases). This CDR3 contains 14 residues. V was shortened by 1 base and J by 6 bases, with 12 bases between the two germline ends. The germline V gene encodes CDR1 SGHTA and CDR2 FQGNSA. The CDR3 spells CASSLGVSGNGYTF. In DNA, the CDR3 is TGTGCCAGCAGCTTAGGGGTGTCAGGGAATGGCTACACCTTC.

This clonotype was counted a few times. The chain links TRBV3-1 to TRBJ2-1, with 12 bases fitting TRBD2. Germline CDR1 is LGHDT and CDR2 is YNNKEL (reference sequence). The ends lost 4 bases at V and 1 base at J; junction bases unmatched: 2. The length of the CDR3 is 16 residues. CDR3 nucleotide sequence: TGTGCCAGCAGCCTACTAGCGGGGGGATCCTACAATGAGCAGTTCTTC. It codes for CASSLLAGGSYNEQFF.

A single count supports this clonotype. Since a much larger clone is just one base distant, this may be a read error. J is TRBJ2-7 and V is TRBV6-2 or TRBV6-3; the match to TRBD1 covers 10 bases. The CDR3 totals 16 residues. Germline V gene sequence: CDR1 MNHEY, CDR2 SVGEGT. CDR3 sequence (DNA): TGTGCCAGCAGTTATCATACCGGGACAGGGGCCTACGAGCGGTACTTC. Translating gives CASSYHTGTGAYERYF.

The chain employs TRBV10-3 and TRBJ1-5; a weak D match, TRBD1 (5 bases). V lost 2 bases to trimming and J lost 12 bases, with 14 bases between them. Germline V gene data show CDR1 as ENHRY and CDR2 as SYGVKD. The length of the CDR3 is 13 residues. CDR3 residues: CAISEGGAVRQHF. The CDR3, as DNA: TGTGCCATCAGTGAGGGGGGTGCGGTCCGCCAGCATTTT.

V usage is TRBV6-6 and J usage is TRBJ2-1, with TRBD2 matching over 9 bases. Germline V CDR1 and CDR2: MNHNY, SVGAGI (reference sequence). The CDR3 totals 15 residues. After removal of 6 bases from V and 6 bases from J, the junction contained 9 bases not matched to a gene. CDR3 sequence reads: CASSMGGGGGNEQFF. The CDR3 bases are TGTGCCAGCAGCATGGGCGGGGGGGGAGGCAATGAGCAGTTCTTC.

This clonotype was counted at least ten times. This rearrangement joins TRBV27 to TRBJ1-1; D might be TRBD1 (6 bases). Trimming left V 8 bases short and J 4 bases short, with 14 bases between. The germline CDR1 and CDR2 sequences are MNHEY and SMNVEV (reference sequence). The CDR3 covers 13 residues. CDR3 amino acids: CASGTGRGTEAFF. The CDR3 bases are TGTGCCAGCGGCACAGGGCGCGGCACTGAAGCTTTCTTT.

This clonotype has ten or more counts. This chain uses TRBV7-9 with TRBJ2-2; either TRBD1 or TRBD2 may fit D (5 bases each). The CDR3 length is 11 residues. CDR1 is SEHNR, CDR2 FQNEAQ, per germline (reference sequence). V dropped 8 bases and J dropped 14 bases, with 15 bases sitting between them. The CDR3 is CASVEDGALFF. The CDR3 DNA is TGTGCCAGCGTAGAGGACGGGGCCCTGTTTTTT.

This clonotype was counted ten times or more. This sequence joins TRBV7-2 and TRBJ2-3; D perhaps matches TRBD2 (5 bases). V lost 1 base and J 0 bases, leaving 14 bases between the germline ends. This CDR3 contains 17 residues. The V gene's germline CDR1 is SGHTA and CDR2 FQGNSA. The CDR3 DNA reads TGTGCCAGCAGCTTAGTTGTGTCAGCGGAGAGCACAGATACGCAGTATTTT. This encodes CASSLVVSAESTDTQYF.

This clonotype was observed a handful of times. The chain recombines TRBV25-1 with TRBJ2-7; D gene uncertain. Germline V lookup: CDR1 MGHDK, CDR2 SYGVNS. The CDR3 extends over 11 amino acids. Trimming pared 0 bases from V and 7 bases from J, leaving 4 bases between. The CDR3 protein is CASSEYAEQYF. The CDR3 DNA is TGTGCCAGCAGTGAATATGCAGAGCAGTACTTC.

This clonotype occurred a few times. CDR3 sequence: CASSVVGSGGTDTQYF. CDR3 coding DNA: TGTGCCAGCAGCGTAGTGGGTAGCGGTGGGACAGATACGCAGTATTTT. The chain combines TRBV9 with TRBJ2-3; D is perhaps TRBD2 (6 bases). The V end was cut by 0 bases, the J end by 3 bases, with 14 bases between. This CDR3 comprises 16 residues. Looked up from germline, CDR1 is SGDLS and CDR2 is YYNGEE. Full variable domain (missing parts from reference TRBV9 and TRBJ2-3): DSGVTQTPKHLITATGQRVTLRCSPRSGDLSVYWYQQSLDQGLQFLIQYYNGEERAKGNILERFSAQQFPDLHSELNLSSLELGDSALYFCASSVVGSGGTDTQYFGPGTRLTVL.

As concerns this clonotype: Possible read error: a much larger clone is one base away. The V call is TRBV12-3 or TRBV12-4, the J call TRBJ1-5; TRBD1 is a possible D gene (6 bases). This CDR3 has 16 residues. V lost 1 base, J lost 0 bases, and 10 bases lay in between. The CDR3 DNA sequence: TGTGCCAGCAGTTTAGTCAGGGGTTATAGCAATCAGCCCCAGCATTTT. It codes for CASSLVRGYSNQPQHF.

This clonotype was observed many times. V usage is TRBV6-1 and J usage is TRBJ2-2; D could derive from TRBD1 or TRBD2 (5 bases each). CDR1 and CDR2 (germline): MNHNS, SASEGT. CDR3 size: 15 residues. The V end lost 6 bases, the J end lost 0 bases, and 11 bases lay between the germline ends. CDR3 DNA sequence: TGTGCCAGCAGACGGGACGTCGCGAACACCGGGGAGCTGTTTTTT. This sequence encodes CASRRDVANTGELFF.

This clonotype was observed many times. The chain has TRBV24-1 and TRBJ2-3; D is perhaps TRBD1 (6 bases). Germline CDR1 and CDR2: KGHDR and SFDVKD. Trimming removed 4 bases from V and 11 bases from J, with 15 bases in between. The CDR3 covers 13 residues. CDR3 DNA sequence: TGTGCCACCAGTGACCCTCCGAGGACAGAGCAGTATTTT. This sequence encodes CATSDPPRTEQYF.

V is TRBV20-1 and J is TRBJ2-1; 7 bases are shared with TRBD2. The trim removed 3 bases at V and 0 bases at J, leaving 8 bases unmatched. This CDR3 has 16 amino acids. CDR1 and CDR2 (germline): DFQATT, SNEGSKA (reference sequence). CDR3 DNA sequence: TGCAGTGCTAGGAATTACGGGGGGAGCTCCTACAATGAGCAGTTCTTC. It codes for CSARNYGGSSYNEQFF.

This clonotype was counted at least ten times. The rearrangement joins TRBV6-5 to TRBJ1-5; the D is unclear. The CDR3 is 13 amino acids. Trimming pared 0 bases from V and 7 bases from J, leaving 7 bases between. CDR1 is MNHEY and CDR2 is SVGAGI in the germline V gene. The CDR3 region is CASSYSSYQPQHF. CDR3 DNA: TGTGCCAGCAGTTACTCGAGCTACCAGCCCCAGCATTTT.

Ten or more counts support this clonotype. The chain has TRBV12-3 or TRBV12-4 and TRBJ1-1; no reliable D call. V lost 10 bases, J lost 1 base, and 10 bases lay in between. The CDR3 is 12 residues long. The CDR3 sequence: CATDTGNTEAFF. CDR3 bases: TGTGCCACCGATACGGGGAACACTGAAGCTTTCTTT.

This clonotype occurred a few times. This chain links TRBV4-3 with TRBJ2-1; D is undetermined. Germline-derived CDR1 and CDR2 are LGHNA and YSLEER. V was shortened by 0 bases and J by 7 bases, with 16 bases between the two germline ends. The CDR3 is 16 amino acids. CDR3 sequence (DNA): TGCGCCAGCAGCCAAGATAGTAGGGAATCTCGTAATGAGCAGTTCTTC. Translation gives CASSQDSRESRNEQFF.

The chain combines TRBV10-3 with TRBJ2-1; D is undetermined. Deletions cut 2 bases from V and 6 bases from J, with 8 bases between. There are 13 residues in the CDR3. Germline lookup yields CDR1 ENHRY and CDR2 SYGVKD. CDR3 in amino acids: CAISELSPNEQFF. The CDR3 bases are TGTGCCATCAGTGAGCTTAGTCCCAATGAGCAGTTCTTC.

This clonotype was recorded at least ten times. V and J are TRBV20-1 and TRBJ1-1, with 8 nucleotides matching TRBD1. Germline CDR1 DFQATT, CDR2 SNEGSKA (reference sequence). The V and J ends lost 0 bases and 4 bases, in that order; junction bases with no gene match: 7. The CDR3 is made up of 15 amino acids. CDR3 DNA: TGCAGTGCTAGAGATTCCACAGGGGGTACCACTGAAGCTTTCTTT. Protein sequence: CSARDSTGGTTEAFF.

This clonotype appeared many times. V is TRBV6-6 and J is TRBJ2-7; D perhaps matches TRBD1 (5 bases). The V end lost 2 bases, the J end lost 4 bases, and 9 bases lay between the germline ends. CDR3 length: 13 residues. Germline V gene data show CDR1 as MNHNY and CDR2 as SVGAGI (reference sequence). In DNA form, the CDR3 reads TGTGCCAGCAGTTACGCCCAGGGTTACGAGCAGTACTTC. Translating it yields CASSYAQGYEQYF.

This clonotype was counted at least ten times. The chain is built from TRBV4-3 and TRBJ2-7, with D possibly matching TRBD1 (6 bases). CDR1 is LGHNA, CDR2 YSLEER, per germline. Trimming removed 0 bases at V and 3 bases at J, with 12 bases between. There are 15 residues in the CDR3. The CDR3 coding sequence is TGCGCCAGCAGCCAAGAAGCGGCAGGGGTCTACGAGCAGTACTTC. Protein product: CASSQEAAGVYEQYF.

This clonotype was seen more than once but under ten times. The CDR3 sequence is CASSPLAGVGTGELFF. For the CDR3, the DNA is TGTGCCAGCAGCCCACTAGCGGGGGTGGGCACCGGGGAGCTGTTTTTT. The chain is built from TRBV4-2 and TRBJ2-2, with 11 bases fitting TRBD2. From germline, CDR1 is LGHNA and CDR2 YNFKEQ. This CDR3 has 16 amino acids. V was pared by 4 bases and J by 4 bases, with 5 bases of the junction left unmatched.

This clonotype turned up a few times. J is TRBJ2-1 and V is TRBV7-2, with D perhaps matching TRBD1 (5 bases). V was clipped by 3 bases and J by 2 bases, with 17 bases between them. This CDR3 spans 17 amino acids. Germline loops: CDR1 SGHTA, CDR2 FQGNSA. This chain's CDR3 is CASSFSLRQSPYNEQFF. CDR3 bases: TGTGCCAGCAGCTTCTCACTGCGACAGTCTCCCTACAATGAGCAGTTCTTC.